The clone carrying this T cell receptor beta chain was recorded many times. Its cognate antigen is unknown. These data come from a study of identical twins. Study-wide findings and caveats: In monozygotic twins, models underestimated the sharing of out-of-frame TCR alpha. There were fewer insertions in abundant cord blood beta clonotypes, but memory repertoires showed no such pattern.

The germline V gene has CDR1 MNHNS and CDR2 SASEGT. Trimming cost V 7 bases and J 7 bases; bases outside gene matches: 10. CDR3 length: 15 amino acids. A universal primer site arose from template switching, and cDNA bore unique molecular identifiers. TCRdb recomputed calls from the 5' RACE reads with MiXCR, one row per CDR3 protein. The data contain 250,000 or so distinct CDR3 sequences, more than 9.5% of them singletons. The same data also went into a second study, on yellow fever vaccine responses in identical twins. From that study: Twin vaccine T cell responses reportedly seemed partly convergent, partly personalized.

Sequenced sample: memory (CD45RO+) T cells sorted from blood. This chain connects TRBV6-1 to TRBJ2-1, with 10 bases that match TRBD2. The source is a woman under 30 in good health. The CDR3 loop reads CASIQRAGGSNEQFF. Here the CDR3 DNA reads TGTGCCAGCATACAACGAGCGGGAGGGAGTAATGAGCAGTTCTTC.